This paragraph reports one T cell receptor beta chain. This table comes from immunoSEQ multiplex PCR, and its TCRdb copy is limited to in-frame clones, with some not included. The table includes under 35,000 clones, 90% detected once. V shed 1 base, J shed 4 bases, and the junction held 9 bases outside the gene matches. The CDR3 totals 16 residues. Per germline, CDR1 GTSNPN and CDR2 SVGIG (reference sequence). The data are from a study of T cell changes during pregnancy in multiple sclerosis. The TCR sequence derives from a female donor in good health, enrolled as a control in a pregnancy study. This material consisted of CD4+ T cells from peripheral blood mononuclear cells, taken in the third trimester of pregnancy. The V and J genes are TRBV30 and TRBJ2-2, with 7 bases aligning to TRBD2. The DNA of the CDR3 is TGTGCCTGGAGTGGGGGGGGAGTAAGGGTCACCGGGGAGCTGTTTTTT. Amino acids: CAWSGGGVRVTGELFF.